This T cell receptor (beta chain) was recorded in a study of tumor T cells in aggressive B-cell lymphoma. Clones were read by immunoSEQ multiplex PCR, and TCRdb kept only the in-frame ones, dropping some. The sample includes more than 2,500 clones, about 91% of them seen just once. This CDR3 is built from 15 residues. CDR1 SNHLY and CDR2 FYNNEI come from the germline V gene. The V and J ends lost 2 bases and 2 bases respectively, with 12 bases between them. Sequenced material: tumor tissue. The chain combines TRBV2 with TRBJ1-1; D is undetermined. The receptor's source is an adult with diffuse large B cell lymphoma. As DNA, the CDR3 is TGTGCCAGCAGTGAAACGGGAGCAGCCAACACTGAAGCTTTCTTT. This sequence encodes CASSETGAANTEAFF.